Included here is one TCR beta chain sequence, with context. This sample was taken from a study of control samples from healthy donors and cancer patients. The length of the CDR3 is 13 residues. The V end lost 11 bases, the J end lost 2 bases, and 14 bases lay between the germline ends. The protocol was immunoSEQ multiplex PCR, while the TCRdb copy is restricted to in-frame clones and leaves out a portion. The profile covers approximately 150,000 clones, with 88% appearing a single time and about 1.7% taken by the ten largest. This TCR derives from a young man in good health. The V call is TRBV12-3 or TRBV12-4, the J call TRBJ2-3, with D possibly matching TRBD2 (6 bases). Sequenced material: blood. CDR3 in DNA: TGTGCCCTCGGGGGACGGACCACAGATACGCAGTATTTT. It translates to CALGGRTTDTQYF.